This entry concerns a single TCR beta chain. The same CDR3 can be traced to other DNA sequences in this sample. This specimen belongs to a study of cytomegalovirus exposure and HLA in healthy donors. Although they were nominally healthy when sampled, donors likely had unrecorded immune exposures. The PCR contained 60 Vbeta and 13 Jbeta primers. TCRdb keeps only in-frame clones here, not all; method: immunoSEQ multiplex PCR. Of 200,000 to 250,000 clones in the sample, approximately 82% were seen once. This CDR3 is built from 14 residues. CDR1 and CDR2 from the germline V gene are SNHLY and FYNNEI. V shed 6 bases, J shed 5 bases, and the junction held 5 bases outside the gene matches.

The sequenced sample was PBMCs. V is TRBV2 and J is TRBJ2-2; TRBD1 matches at 8 bases. The TCR was taken from a young man in good health and CMV-seronegative. The CDR3 is CASSGQGRTGELFF. The CDR3, as DNA: TGTGCCAGCAGCGGACAGGGTCGGACCGGGGAGCTGTTTTTT.